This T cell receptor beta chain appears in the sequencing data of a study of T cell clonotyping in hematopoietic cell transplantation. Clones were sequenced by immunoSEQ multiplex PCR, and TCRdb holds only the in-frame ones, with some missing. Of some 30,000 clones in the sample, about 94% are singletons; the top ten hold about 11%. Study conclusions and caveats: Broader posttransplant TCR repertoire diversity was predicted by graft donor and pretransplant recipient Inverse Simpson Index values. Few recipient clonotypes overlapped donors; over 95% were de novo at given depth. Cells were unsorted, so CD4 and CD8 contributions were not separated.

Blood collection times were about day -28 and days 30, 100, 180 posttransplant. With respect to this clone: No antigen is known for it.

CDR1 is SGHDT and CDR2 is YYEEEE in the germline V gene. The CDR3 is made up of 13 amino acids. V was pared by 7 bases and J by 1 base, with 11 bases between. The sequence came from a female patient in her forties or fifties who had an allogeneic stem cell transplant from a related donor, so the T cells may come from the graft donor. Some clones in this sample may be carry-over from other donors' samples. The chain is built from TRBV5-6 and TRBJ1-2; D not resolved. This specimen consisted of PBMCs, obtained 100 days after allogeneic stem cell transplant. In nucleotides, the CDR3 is TGTGCCAGCCACCGGCCTAGTAACTATGGCTACACCTTC. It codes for CASHRPSNYGYTF.